This TCR beta chain originates from a study of blood T cell repertoires in COVID-19. Study-wide background: Sources were T cells, B-cell-depleted T cells, or PBMCs; the material itself was cDNA or gDNA.

J gave up 7 bases and V 1 base, and 3 bases lay outside the gene matches. Germline CDR1 SGHAT, CDR2 FQDESV (reference sequence). This CDR3 has 13 amino acids. The repertoire was sequenced with immunoSEQ multiplex PCR; TCRdb's copy has only in-frame clones and lacks some. The data contain over 200,000 clones, 80% to 85% of them seen just once; the ten biggest clones take up approximately 6.5%. The sample was PBMCs or T cells enriched from blood (not recorded which). The chain uses TRBV11-1 and TRBJ1-1; 7 nucleotides line up with TRBD1. The source is a woman between 40 and 55 years old who had recovered from COVID-19. Here the CDR3 DNA reads TGTGCCAGCAGCTTAGACAGGGGTGGTGAAGCTTTCTTT. Its translation is CASSLDRGGEAFF. Supplemented by reference TRBV11-1 and TRBJ1-1, the full variable domain reads EAEVAQSPRYKITEKSQAVAFWCDPISGHATLYWYRQILGQGPELLVQFQDESVVDDSQLPKDRFSAERLKGVDSTLKIQPAELGDSAMYLCASSLDRGGEAFFGQGTRLTVV.